This T cell receptor beta chain was recorded in a study of blood T cell repertoires in COVID-19. The wider study: Acute-phase and convalescent COVID-19 samples originated in the United States, Italy and Spain. The cDNA or gDNA used as material had been derived from T cells, B-cell-depleted T cells, or PBMCs.

This clone occurred once. Sequenced by immunoSEQ multiplex PCR; TCRdb stores in-frame clones only, minus some. The table lists about 260,000 clones, around 88% of them singletons. The TCR comes from a woman in her thirties or forties with acute COVID-19. The sequencing input was PBMCs or T cells enriched from blood (not recorded which).

The chain's CDR3 is CASSYGQGYDEAFF. CDR3 nucleotide sequence: TGTGCCAGCAGTTACGGCCAGGGTTATGATGAAGCTTTCTTT. The chain recombines TRBV6-5 with TRBJ1-1, with D tentatively TRBD1 (5 bases). Trimming shortened V by 2 bases and J by 7 bases, and 14 bases separated the two germline ends. The germline V gene has CDR1 MNHEY and CDR2 SVGAGI. The CDR3 consists of 14 residues.